This T cell receptor beta chain comes out of a study of a mutant IDH1 vaccine in newly diagnosed glioma. The overall study: Averaging approximately 40 years of age, treated patients were around 60% male and around 38% female. Previous care, which was radiotherapy, temozolomide, or both, most often involved both. Study-wide points: Vaccine-induced immune responses occurred in roughly 94% of patients.

Time point specified: baseline, week 1 (first vaccination visit). Specified treatment: pre-vaccination baseline after standard-of-care therapy. Each of the donors came in with new WHO grade 3 or 4 astrocytomas that were IDH1-mutant and ATRX-lost. The CDR3 extends over 13 amino acids. Trimming removed 6 bases from V and 4 bases from J; junction bases left unmatched: 3. Germline CDR1 reads SNHLY; CDR2 reads FYNNEI. Only in-frame clones appear in the TCRdb table, and some are missing; sequencing was by immunoSEQ multiplex PCR. This sample yields roughly 70,000 clones, of which 80% to 90% are seen a single time; roughly 2.8% belongs to the top ten. Details on this clone: Its antigen is undetermined.

The gene calls are TRBV2 and TRBJ1-2; TRBD1 aligns across 9 bases. Sequenced material: PBMCs, taken from a glioma patient treated with radiotherapy, temozolomide or both. This clonotype was sampled from a young man with glioma. DNA of the CDR3: TGTGCCAGCAGGAGACAGGGGGGCTATGGCTACACCTTC. Encoded protein: CASRRQGGYGYTF.